The 30 T cell receptor beta chains given below trace back to one sample, sequenced in a study of blood T cell repertoires in COVID-19. Clones were read by immunoSEQ multiplex PCR, and TCRdb kept only the in-frame ones, dropping some. The data hold 260,000 or so clones, with over 75% observed a single time. The sample comprised peripheral blood. These receptors were obtained from a human donor in a cohort sampled during active COVID-19.

Only one count was recorded for this clone. V is TRBV6-5 and J is TRBJ2-3; D possibly corresponds to TRBD1 (5 bases). V was trimmed by 2 bases and J by 4 bases, leaving 10 bases between them. The CDR3 length is 14 residues. Germline lookup yields CDR1 MNHEY and CDR2 SVGAGI. This CDR3 reads CASSYGAPPDTQYF. Here the CDR3 DNA reads TGTGCCAGCAGTTACGGGGCCCCTCCAGATACGCAGTATTTT.

For the CDR3, the DNA is TGTGCCAGCAGCTTAGCTGCGGAGGGCTACGAGCAGTACTTC. It yields the protein CASSLAAEGYEQYF. The chain has TRBV11-3 and TRBJ2-7, with D possibly TRBD2 on 6 matching bases. The CDR3 contains 14 residues. The V end lost 1 base, the J end lost 3 bases, and 10 bases lay between the germline ends. Germline CDR1 is SGHNT and CDR2 is YENEEA.

This chain joins TRBV2 and TRBJ1-5, with TRBD1 as a possible D gene (6 bases). The V gene's germline CDR1 is SNHLY and CDR2 FYNNEI. CDR3 length: 14 residues. V was clipped by 6 bases and J by 1 base, with 10 bases between them. CDR3 in amino acids: CASSGTRSNQPQHF. Written as DNA, the CDR3 is TGTGCCAGCAGCGGGACACGGAGCAATCAGCCCCAGCATTTT.

The chain recombines TRBV18 with TRBJ1-6; no clear D gene. The CDR3 extends over 17 amino acids. The V gene lost 0 bases and the J gene lost 7 bases, with 16 bases spanning the gap. Germline-derived CDR1 and CDR2 are KGHSH and LQKENI. DNA for the CDR3: TGTGCCAGCTCACCACCGAATGTCCGAACTAAGAATTCACCCCTCCACTTT. Protein product: CASSPPNVRTKNSPLHF. Full variable domain (outside the CDR3, taken from reference TRBV18 and TRBJ1-6): NAGVMQNPRHLVRRRGQEARLRCSPMKGHSHVYWYRQLPEEGLKFMVYLQKENIIDESGMPKERFSAEFPKEGPSILRIQQVVRGDSAAYFCASSPPNVRTKNSPLHFGNGTRLTVT.

The DNA of the CDR3 is TGTGCCAGCAGTCGGGGACTAGCGGACTCCTACAATGAGCAGTTCTTC. Encoded protein: CASSRGLADSYNEQFF. This sequence joins TRBV2 and TRBJ2-1; 11 bases map to TRBD2. Germline V gives CDR1 SNHLY, CDR2 FYNNEI. V was clipped by 5 bases and J by 0 bases; unmatched bases: 3. The CDR3 sequence is 16 residues long.

The gene calls are TRBV19 and TRBJ2-6, with 9 bases that match TRBD1. The CDR3 has 20 residues. Germline V gives CDR1 LNHDA, CDR2 SQIVND (reference sequence). Trimming removed 8 bases from V and 3 bases from J; junction bases left unmatched: 20. This CDR3 is CASSPDRGPGLIGGANVLTF. CDR3 sequence (DNA): TGTGCCAGTTCCCCGGACAGGGGTCCAGGTCTTATAGGTGGGGCCAACGTCCTGACTTTC. Filled out from reference TRBV19 and TRBJ2-6, the complete variable domain reads DGGITQSPKYLFRKEGQNVTLSCEQNLNHDAMYWYRQDPGQGLRLIYYSQIVNDFQKGDIAEGYSVSREKKESFPLTVTSAQKNPTAFYLCASSPDRGPGLIGGANVLTFGAGSRLTVL.

This sequence joins TRBV28 and TRBJ1-2, with 8 positions matching TRBD1. The germline V gene has CDR1 MDHEN and CDR2 SYDVKM. The V gene end was trimmed by 8 bases and the J gene end by 8 bases; junction bases not matched to a gene: 10. The CDR3 totals 13 residues. CDR3 protein: CASLTQGVGGYTF. The DNA of the CDR3 is TGTGCCAGCCTCACACAGGGGGTAGGCGGCTACACCTTC.

The rearrangement uses TRBV6-6 and TRBJ2-7; D possibly corresponds to TRBD1 (6 bases). V gave up 2 bases and J gave up 0 bases, with 8 bases separating them. Germline V gene lookup returns CDR1 MNHNY and CDR2 SVGAGI (reference sequence). The CDR3 is 14 amino acids. CDR3 in amino acids: CASSYGQHSYEQYF. Here the CDR3 DNA reads TGTGCCAGCAGTTACGGACAGCACTCCTACGAGCAGTACTTC.

The rearrangement links TRBV5-8 to TRBJ1-2; 8 positions agree with TRBD1. CDR1 SGHTS and CDR2 YDEGEE come from the germline V gene. The CDR3 covers 14 residues. J gave up 7 bases and V 6 bases, and 11 bases lay outside the gene matches. CDR3 amino acids: CASILGQGAGGYTF. The CDR3, as DNA: TGTGCCAGCATCCTGGGGCAGGGGGCTGGTGGCTACACCTTC.

This chain connects TRBV24-1 to TRBJ1-2; the match to TRBD1 covers 8 bases. Germline V lookup: CDR1 KGHDR, CDR2 SFDVKD. Losses at the gene ends were 5 bases for V and 8 bases for J; bases not matched to a gene: 3. The CDR3 covers 12 residues. The DNA for the CDR3 is TGTGCCACCAGTGGCAGGGGGCAAGGCTACACCTTC. Translation: CATSGRGQGYTF.

The chain carries TRBV5-4 and TRBJ2-5; 7 positions agree with TRBD1. Germline CDR1 reads SGHNT; CDR2 reads YYREEE (reference sequence). J gave up 7 bases and V 4 bases, and 7 bases lay outside the gene matches. The length of the CDR3 is 13 residues. The CDR3 spells CASSRGQEATQYF. The CDR3 DNA sequence: TGTGCCAGCAGCCGCGGACAGGAGGCGACCCAGTACTTC.

The CDR3 sequence is CASSSLGLAGERVGTQYF. Written as DNA, the CDR3 is TGTGCCAGCAGCTCCCTGGGACTAGCGGGTGAGAGAGTGGGGACCCAGTACTTC. This chain connects TRBV5-4 to TRBJ2-5; 12 bases line up with TRBD2. Per the germline V gene, CDR1 is SGHNT and CDR2 is YYREEE (reference sequence). The V gene end was trimmed by 3 bases and the J gene end by 7 bases; junction bases not matched to a gene: 16. The CDR3 sequence is 18 residues long. The entire variable domain, with the rest obtained from reference TRBV5-4 and TRBJ2-5, is as follows: ETGVTQSPTHLIKTRGQQVTLRCSSQSGHNTVSWYQQALGQGPQFIFQYYREEENGRGNFPPRFSGLQFPNYSSELNVNALELDDSALYLCASSSLGLAGERVGTQYFGPGTRLLVL.

This chain joins TRBV6-2 or TRBV6-3 and TRBJ2-1; 10 positions agree with TRBD1. The germline CDR1 and CDR2 sequences are MNHEY and SVGEGT. Losses at the gene ends were 4 bases for V and 8 bases for J; bases not matched to a gene: 8. The CDR3 loop spans 15 amino acids. This chain's CDR3 is CASSSHPGTGDEQFF. CDR3 sequence (DNA): TGTGCCAGCAGTTCCCATCCCGGGACAGGGGATGAGCAGTTCTTC.

The chain couples TRBV9 to TRBJ2-2, with D perhaps TRBD2 (6 bases). Germline V gene data show CDR1 as SGDLS and CDR2 as YYNGEE. This CDR3 has 18 residues. The ends were cut back, 3 bases at V and 4 bases at J, with 22 bases in the middle. The CDR3 loop is CASSDPPTRGSGTGELFF. CDR3 sequence (DNA): TGTGCCAGCAGCGACCCGCCGACTAGAGGTAGTGGCACCGGGGAGCTGTTTTTT. Full variable domain (outside the CDR3, taken from reference TRBV9 and TRBJ2-2): DSGVTQTPKHLITATGQRVTLRCSPRSGDLSVYWYQQSLDQGLQFLIQYYNGEERAKGNILERFSAQQFPDLHSELNLSSLELGDSALYFCASSDPPTRGSGTGELFFGEGSRLTVL.

This clone has a handful of counts. This chain connects TRBV5-1 to TRBJ1-6; D is ambiguous. The germline gives CDR1 SGHRS, CDR2 YFSETQ. V was cut by 6 bases and J by 4 bases, with 14 bases left in between. This CDR3 comprises 15 residues. The CDR3 DNA reads as TGCGCCAGCACCCTTTCTACCGATTATAATTCACCCCTCCACTTT. It yields the protein CASTLSTDYNSPLHF.

The chain couples TRBV25-1 to TRBJ2-3; TRBD2 matches 12 bases. The CDR3 has 16 amino acids. Looked up from germline, CDR1 is MGHDK and CDR2 is SYGVNS. J was trimmed by 4 bases and V by 1 base; bases with no gene match: 3. The CDR3 nucleotides are TGTGCCAGCAGTGAATTGACTAGCGGGAGAGCAGATACGCAGTATTTT. It codes for CASSELTSGRADTQYF. Filled out from reference TRBV25-1 and TRBJ2-3, the complete variable domain reads EADIYQTPRYLVIGTGKKITLECSQTMGHDKMYWYQQDPGMELHLIHYSYGVNSTEKGDLSSESTVSRIRTEHFPLTLESARPSHTSQYLCASSELTSGRADTQYFGPGTRLTVL.

The rearrangement links TRBV7-2 to TRBJ2-3, with no clear D. The V and J ends lost 5 bases and 0 bases respectively, with 15 bases between them. The V gene's germline CDR1 is SGHTA and CDR2 FQGNSA. This CDR3 region has 16 residues. The CDR3 region is CASSARFPGSTDTQYF. CDR3 DNA: TGTGCCAGCAGCGCCCGGTTCCCCGGTAGCACAGATACGCAGTATTTT. The full variable domain, rest sourced from reference TRBV7-2 and TRBJ2-3, is GAGVSQSPSNKVTEKGKDVELRCDPISGHTALYWYRQSLGQGLEFLIYFQGNSAPDKSGLPSDRFSAERTGGSVSTLTIQRTQQEDSAVYLCASSARFPGSTDTQYFGPGTRLTVL.

The V call is TRBV3-1 (or the pseudogene TRBV3-2), the J call TRBJ2-5; D gene uncertain. The CDR3 length is 15 residues. CDR1 and CDR2 from the germline V gene are LGHDT and YNNKEL (reference sequence). V dropped 0 bases and J dropped 2 bases, with 10 bases sitting between them. CDR3 coding DNA: TGTGCCAGCAGCCAAGACCCAGTGGTACAAGAGACCCAGTACTTC. This encodes CASSQDPVVQETQYF.

This chain uses TRBV14 with TRBJ2-5; D unresolved. Per germline, CDR1 SGHDN and CDR2 FVKESK. CDR3 length: 15 residues. With 0 bases removed from V and 7 bases from J, the gap between germline ends came to 15 bases. The CDR3 loop is CASSQDHGPPGTQYF. The CDR3 nucleotides read TGTGCCAGCAGCCAAGATCACGGCCCCCCGGGGACCCAGTACTTC. Using reference TRBV14 and TRBJ2-5 for the parts outside the CDR3, the full variable domain is EAGVTQFPSHSVIEKGQTVTLRCDPISGHDNLYWYRRVMGKEIKFLLHFVKESKQDESGMPNNRFLAERTGGTYSTLKVQPAELEDSGVYFCASSQDHGPPGTQYFGPGTRLLVL.

J is TRBJ2-7 and V is TRBV9, with D possibly matching TRBD1 (6 bases). The CDR3 has 14 amino acids. CDR1 SGDLS and CDR2 YYNGEE come from the germline V gene. The germline V and J ends were trimmed by 0 bases and 2 bases, with 9 bases remaining between them. CDR3 loop: CASSVGQGTYEQYF. CDR3 DNA sequence: TGTGCCAGCAGCGTAGGGCAGGGGACCTACGAGCAGTACTTC.

The rearrangement links TRBV10-3 to TRBJ2-3, with a weak D call TRBD1 (5 bases). CDR3 length: 17 residues. Trimming removed 3 bases from V and 8 bases from J, with 24 bases in between. Per the germline V gene, CDR1 is ENHRY and CDR2 is SYGVKD. The CDR3 nucleotides read TGTGCCATCAGTGAAGGGGCTCCCACCACAAGCTCCGCTACGCAGTATTTT. Protein sequence: CAISEGAPTTSSATQYF.

The chain links TRBV19 to TRBJ2-3; no clear D gene. The V gene's germline CDR1 is LNHDA and CDR2 SQIVND (reference sequence). V was pared by 5 bases and J by 0 bases, with 15 bases between. This CDR3 is built from 16 residues. DNA of the CDR3: TGTGCCAGTAGTTCCCGCCGAGATTGGAGCACAGATACGCAGTATTTT. Translation gives CASSSRRDWSTDTQYF.

The chain combines TRBV4-2 with TRBJ2-1; 8 nucleotides match TRBD2. The length of the CDR3 is 13 residues. Trimming at V came to 2 bases and at J to 9 bases, leaving 3 bases not matched to a gene. Per germline, CDR1 LGHNA and CDR2 YNFKEQ. CDR3: CASSQSGGTEQFF. The DNA of the CDR3 is TGTGCCAGCAGCCAAAGCGGGGGCACTGAGCAGTTCTTC.

The chain is built from TRBV6-5 and TRBJ2-3; 7 bases align to TRBD1. This CDR3 is built from 14 residues. The junction had 4 bases not matched to a gene; V was cut back by 7 bases and J by 0 bases. Germline values: CDR1 MNHEY, CDR2 SVGAGI. In DNA, the CDR3 is TGTGCCAGCATAAAGGGGGCAAGCACAGATACGCAGTATTTT. As protein: CASIKGASTDTQYF.

The rearrangement joins TRBV6-5 to TRBJ1-5, with a tentative D call TRBD1 (5 bases). The CDR3 runs to 13 residues. CDR1 and CDR2 from the germline V gene are MNHEY and SVGAGI. The V end was cut by 10 bases, the J end by 5 bases, with 15 bases between. CDR3 in amino acids: CATTRQFDQPQHF. CDR3 bases: TGTGCCACGACGAGACAGTTTGATCAGCCCCAGCATTTT.

The chain joins TRBV5-4 to TRBJ2-7; 14 nucleotides align to TRBD2. The CDR3 loop spans 15 amino acids. V dropped 4 bases and J dropped 6; count of bases not matched to a gene: 6. From germline, CDR1 is SGHNT and CDR2 YYREEE (reference sequence). The CDR3 region is CASSIGTSGGREQYF. Written as DNA, the CDR3 is TGTGCCAGCAGCATCGGGACTAGCGGGGGTCGCGAGCAGTACTTC.

This clone was seen just once. The genes are TRBV5-1 and TRBJ2-1, with D tentatively TRBD2 (5 bases). CDR1 is SGHRS, CDR2 YFSETQ, per germline. V lost 2 bases and J lost 0, with 12 bases in between. This CDR3 comprises 16 residues. CDR3 protein: CASSFRGAGSYNEQFF. CDR3 DNA: TGCGCCAGCAGCTTTCGGGGTGCCGGCTCCTACAATGAGCAGTTCTTC.

V gene TRBV5-1 combines with J gene TRBJ1-2, with 7 positions matching TRBD1. Germline CDR1 SGHRS, CDR2 YFSETQ. The V segment lost 4 bases and the J segment 6 bases; nucleotides outside the gene matches: 12. The CDR3 loop spans 15 amino acids. CDR3 nucleotides: TGCGCCAGCAGCCAGGGACAGAAAGGAGAGGATGGCTACACCTTC. Its protein is CASSQGQKGEDGYTF.

The chain recombines TRBV3-1 (or the pseudogene TRBV3-2) with TRBJ1-6, with D unclear. CDR1 LGHDT and CDR2 YNNKEL come from the germline V gene (reference sequence). V lost 1 base and J lost 2, with 15 bases in between. The CDR3 has 18 amino acids. DNA for the CDR3: TGTGCCAGCAGCCAAGGAAGGCGAGGGAATACCTATAATTCACCCCTCCACTTT. It is translated as CASSQGRRGNTYNSPLHF.

The chain links TRBV5-1 to TRBJ1-1; TRBD1 matches 8 bases. The CDR3 consists of 16 residues. The V gene end was trimmed by 4 bases and the J gene end by 5 bases; junction bases not matched to a gene: 13. CDR1 SGHRS and CDR2 YFSETQ come from the germline V gene. CDR3 protein: CASSGGQGSPLTEAFF. The CDR3 DNA follows: TGCGCCAGCAGCGGTGGACAGGGATCCCCCCTAACTGAAGCTTTCTTT.